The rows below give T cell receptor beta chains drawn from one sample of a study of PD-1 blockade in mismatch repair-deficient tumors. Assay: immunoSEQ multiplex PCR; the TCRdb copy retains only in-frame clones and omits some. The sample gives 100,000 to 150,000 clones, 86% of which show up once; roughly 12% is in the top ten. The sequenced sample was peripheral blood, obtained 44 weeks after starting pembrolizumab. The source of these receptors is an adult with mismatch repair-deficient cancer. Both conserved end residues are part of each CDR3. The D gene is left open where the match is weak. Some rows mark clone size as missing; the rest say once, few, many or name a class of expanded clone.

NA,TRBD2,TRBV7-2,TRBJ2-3,TGTGCCAGCAGCTCGGGACTAGCGGGCTCCTTTGGCACAGATACGCAGTATTTT,CASSSGLAGSFGTDTQYF
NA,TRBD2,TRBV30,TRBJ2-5,TGTGCCTGGAGTGCTCGGACTGCTAAGCGGGGGACCCAGTACTTC,CAWSARTAKRGTQYF
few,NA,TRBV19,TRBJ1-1,TGTGCCAGTAGTATAGGGGGGGTGAACACTGAAGCTTTCTTT,CASSIGGVNTEAFF
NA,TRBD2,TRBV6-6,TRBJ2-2,TGTGCCAGCAGTTTTCTAGCGGGAGGAACCGGGGAGCTGTTTTTT,CASSFLAGGTGELFF
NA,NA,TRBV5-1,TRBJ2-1,TGCGCCAGCAGCTCTGGACAGCCCGAGCAGTTCTTC,CASSSGQPEQFF
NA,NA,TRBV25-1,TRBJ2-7,TGTGCCAGCAGTGAATCGGGGGACCTCTCCTACGAGCAGTACTTC,CASSESGDLSYEQYF
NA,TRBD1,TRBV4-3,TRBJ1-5,TGCGCCAGCAGCCAGACAGGGTCTCAGCCCCAGCATTTT,CASSQTGSQPQHF
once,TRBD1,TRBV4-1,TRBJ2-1,TGCGCCAGCAGACCGCCCGGGCAGGGGGTTTCTGAGCAGTTCTTC,CASRPPGQGVSEQFF
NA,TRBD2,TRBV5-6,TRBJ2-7,TGTGCCAGCAGCAGGACGGGAGGGTTGGGCGAGCAGTACTTC,CASSRTGGLGEQYF
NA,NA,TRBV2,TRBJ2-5,TGTGCCAGCAGGACACTCCGGGACAAGGCGTACTTC,CASRTLRDKAYF
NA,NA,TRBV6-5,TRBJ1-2,TGTGCCAGCAGTCCACCCGGGATGACAGCCTATGGCTACACCTTC,CASSPPGMTAYGYTF